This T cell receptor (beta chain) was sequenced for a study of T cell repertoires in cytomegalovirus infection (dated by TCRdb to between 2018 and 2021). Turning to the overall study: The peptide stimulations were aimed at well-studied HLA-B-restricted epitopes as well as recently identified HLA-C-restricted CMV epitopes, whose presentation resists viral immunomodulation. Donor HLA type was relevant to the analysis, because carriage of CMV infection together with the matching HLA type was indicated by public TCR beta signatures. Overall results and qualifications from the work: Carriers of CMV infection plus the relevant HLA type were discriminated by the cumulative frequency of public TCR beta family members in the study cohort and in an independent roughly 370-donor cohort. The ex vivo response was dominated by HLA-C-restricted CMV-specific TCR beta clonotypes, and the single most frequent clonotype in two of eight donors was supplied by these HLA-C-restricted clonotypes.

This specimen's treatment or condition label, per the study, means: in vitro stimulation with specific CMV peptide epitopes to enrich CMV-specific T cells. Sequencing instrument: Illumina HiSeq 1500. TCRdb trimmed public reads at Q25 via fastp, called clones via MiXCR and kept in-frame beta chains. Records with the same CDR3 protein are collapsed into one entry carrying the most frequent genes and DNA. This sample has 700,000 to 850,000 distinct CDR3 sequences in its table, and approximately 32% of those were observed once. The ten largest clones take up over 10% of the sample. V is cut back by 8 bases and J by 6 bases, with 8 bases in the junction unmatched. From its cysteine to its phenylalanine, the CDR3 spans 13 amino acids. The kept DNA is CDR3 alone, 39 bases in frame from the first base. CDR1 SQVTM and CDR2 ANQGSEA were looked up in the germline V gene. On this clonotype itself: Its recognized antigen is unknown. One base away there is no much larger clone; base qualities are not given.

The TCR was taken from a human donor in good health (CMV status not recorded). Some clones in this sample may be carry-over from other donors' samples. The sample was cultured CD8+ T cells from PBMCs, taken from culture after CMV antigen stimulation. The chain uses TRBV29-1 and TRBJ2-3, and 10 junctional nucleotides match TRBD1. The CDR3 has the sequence CSTGQGVVDTQYF. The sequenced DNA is TGCAGCACCGGACAGGGGGTGGTGGATACGCAGTATTTT.